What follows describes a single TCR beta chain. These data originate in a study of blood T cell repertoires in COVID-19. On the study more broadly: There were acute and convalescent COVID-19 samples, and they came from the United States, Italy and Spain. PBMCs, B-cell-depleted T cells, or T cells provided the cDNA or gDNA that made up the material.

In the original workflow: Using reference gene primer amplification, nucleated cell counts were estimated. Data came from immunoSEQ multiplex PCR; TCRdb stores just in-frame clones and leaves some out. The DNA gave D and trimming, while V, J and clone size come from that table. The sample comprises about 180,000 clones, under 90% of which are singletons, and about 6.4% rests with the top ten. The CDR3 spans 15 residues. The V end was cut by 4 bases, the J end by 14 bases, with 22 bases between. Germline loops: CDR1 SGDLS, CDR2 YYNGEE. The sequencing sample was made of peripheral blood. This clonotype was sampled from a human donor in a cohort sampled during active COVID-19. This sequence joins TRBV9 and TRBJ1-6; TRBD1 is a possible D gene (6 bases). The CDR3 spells CASSKTGTRLSALHF. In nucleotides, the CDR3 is TGTGCCAGCAGCAAGACCGGGACAAGGCTCTCGGCCCTCCACTTT. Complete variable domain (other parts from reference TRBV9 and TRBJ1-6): DSGVTQTPKHLITATGQRVTLRCSPRSGDLSVYWYQQSLDQGLQFLIQYYNGEERAKGNILERFSAQQFPDLHSELNLSSLELGDSALYFCASSKTGTRLSALHFGNGTRLTVT.